Sequencing of this T cell receptor (beta chain) was carried out in a study of cytomegalovirus exposure and HLA in healthy donors. Across the study: In an earlier analysis, 95 million to 140 million unique TCR beta sequences were found from about 190 million T cells. Study-wide results and caveats: TRBV6-2, TRBV6-3 and other indistinguishable V segments were excluded. Listed as cytomegalovirus-associated were over 150 TCR beta chains. A later analysis linked a missense variant in DCLRE1C to the trimming of TCR beta V and J genes.

The ends were cut back, 5 bases at V and 1 base at J, with 12 bases in the middle. The CDR3 consists of 15 residues. In germline, CDR1 is SGHAT, CDR2 FQNNGV. Researchers ran the PCR with 60 Vbeta and 13 Jbeta primers. Sequenced by immunoSEQ multiplex PCR; TCRdb stores in-frame clones only, minus some. The sample contains 200,000 to 250,000 clones, roughly four fifths of which appear only once. In the case of this clone: Its antigen is currently unknown.

This chain connects TRBV11-2 to TRBJ2-1, with a weak D call TRBD1 (6 bases). The origin of this receptor is a woman aged 40 to 50 in good health and CMV-seronegative. Sequencing used PBMCs. CDR3 coding DNA: TGTGCCAGCAGCACTAGTAGGGGGTCCTACAATGAGCAGTTCTTC. Its protein product is CASSTSRGSYNEQFF.